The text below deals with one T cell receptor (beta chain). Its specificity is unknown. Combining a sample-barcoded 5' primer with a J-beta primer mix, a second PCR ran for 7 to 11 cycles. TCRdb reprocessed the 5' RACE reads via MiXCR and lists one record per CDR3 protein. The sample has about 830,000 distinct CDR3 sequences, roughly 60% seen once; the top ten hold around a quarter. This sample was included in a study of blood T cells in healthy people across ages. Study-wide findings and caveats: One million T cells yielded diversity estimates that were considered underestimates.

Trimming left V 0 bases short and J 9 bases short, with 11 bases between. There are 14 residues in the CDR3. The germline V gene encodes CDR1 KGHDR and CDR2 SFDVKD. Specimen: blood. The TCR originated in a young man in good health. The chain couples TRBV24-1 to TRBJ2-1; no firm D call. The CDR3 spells CATSDLAQPGEQFF. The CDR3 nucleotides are TGTGCCACCAGTGATTTGGCTCAGCCGGGTGAGCAGTTCTTC.